This T cell receptor (beta chain) originates from a study of cytomegalovirus exposure and HLA in healthy donors (dated by TCRdb to about 2017). About the study as a whole: An earlier analysis of some 600 of the donors reported about 260 Gb of sequence data and around 110 million unique TCR beta sequences obtained from about 179 million T cells. Roughly 300 gigabases of sequencing data and approximately 80 million unique TCR sequences were included in an early release covering roughly 600 HLA-typed donors. Among the 398 genotyped donors, around 81% belonged to the genetic ancestry cluster associated with self-reported Caucasian donors. The study aimed to test whether cataloging public T cell receptors could reveal signatures of past pathogen exposure. The T cell repertoires of 700 or so subjects were profiled by immunosequencing and related to cytomegalovirus serostatus. A separate validation cohort of roughly 130 different subjects was used in addition to the roughly 700-subject first cohort. High-throughput TCR immunosequencing, statistical association of individual TCRs with disease status, and machine learning were combined to predict cytomegalovirus infection status. In a later analysis, previously published TCR beta repertoires from 500 to 750 donors were re-analyzed and high-resolution HLA genotyping was added so that TCR occurrence patterns could be studied. Rather than using new phenotypic data, the later analysis identified candidate immune exposures from TCR beta sequences and from how often those sequences occurred across donors. To decide whether each TCR beta V gene segment behaved as functional or pseudogenic, an earlier analysis of some 540 of the donors relied on high-throughput TCR beta sequencing. Donor age, sex, ethnicity and CMV serostatus were compiled together with the repertoire data. In a later genetic analysis, genome-wide SNP genotypes for about 60% of the 666 donors were used, and that subset was treated as a discovery cohort. Every discovery cohort repertoire had been produced on one sequencing platform. HLA typing included class I and class II loci at four-digit resolution. The number of donors typed differed by locus, with roughly 620-630 for A, B, C, DRB1 and DQB1, roughly 520 for DQA1, 600 to 610 for DPA1, and some 440 for DPB1. A handful of DR-DQ haplotypes were handled as single units for association and clustering because linkage in the cohort was strong. Among some 410 genotyped donors of the cohort, an average of about 240,000 unique TCR beta nucleotide sequences were sequenced per donor, around 20% of them non-productive.

From the cysteine up to the phenylalanine, the CDR3 has a length of 15 residues. Here the CDR3 DNA is all that survives: 45 bases in frame from base 1. At the junction V is shortened by 4 bases and J by 4 bases; bases outside the gene matches: 9. CDR1 MNHEY and CDR2 SMNVEV were looked up in the germline V gene (reference sequence). To prepare the library, the immunoSEQ multiplex PCR assay was applied. For the multiplex PCR, a mixture combining 60 forward primers for TCR Vbeta segments and 13 reverse primers for TCR Jbeta segments was used. The CDR3 region of rearranged TCR beta genes was amplified from genomic DNA by a multiplex PCR assay. The Illumina HiSeq System was used to sequence the amplified TCR beta libraries as 87-base-pair reads. The published analysis was carried out like this. In a later analysis, tens of millions of unique TCR beta chains were counted across the roughly 610 repertoires, and around 11 million of these chains were shared by at least two donors. Raw reads were error-corrected and collapsed into unique sequences with a nearest-neighbor algorithm that merged closely related sequences to remove PCR and sequencing errors. To assign V, D and J gene segments, CDR3 sequences were aligned to IMGT reference sequences. For a sequence to be retained, a match of at least six nucleotides to both a V gene segment and a J gene segment was required. A rearrangement counted as productive if the CDR3 had no stop codons and remained in frame with V and J, and every other rearrangement counted as non-productive. CDR3 was defined by IMGT convention, running from the second conserved V-encoded cysteine to the conserved J-encoded phenylalanine. The earlier analysis of some 540 of the donors excluded any sequence lacking an unambiguous match to a single V gene segment. An earlier analysis of a few hundred of the donors called V segments functional above 56.7% productive rearrangements and segregating when the between-donor standard deviation exceeded 5%. A statistical classification framework was built to diagnose cytomegalovirus status from the catalog of TCR beta chain sequences. A later analysis assigned V and J genes by comparing TCR nucleotide sequences with IMGT/GENE-DB human TR gene sequences. The TCRdist pipeline was used in a later analysis to assign CDR3 sequences and most-parsimonious VDJ recombination scenarios. In a later analysis, each TCR beta chain was defined by its CDR3 amino acid sequence together with its V-gene family, and reads lacking a unique V-gene family were excluded. In a later analysis, 450 to 600 highly shared, low-generation-probability nucleotide sequences were removed to address suspected cross-contamination and a sequencing artifact. In a later analysis, a clonal expansion index was calculated for each public chain from normalized within-repertoire ranks of inferred template counts. Generation probabilities in a later analysis came from a VDJ recombination model fitted to out-of-frame rearrangements, and those results were checked against IGoR. A later analysis scored TCR-TCR, TCR-HLA and TCR-CMV co-occurrence with hypergeometric tests, applying a repertoire-size bias correction to TCR pairs. False discovery rates were estimated in a later analysis by permuting HLA or CMV assignments 20 times. In a later analysis, co-occurring TCRs were grouped using DBSCAN, and TCRdist sequence similarity was added for clustering within HLA-allele-positive subsets. Co-occurrence clustering excluded repertoires with fewer than 30,000 or more than 120,000 public chains, plus five with anomalous nucleotide sharing. Held by TCRdb, this immuneACCESS table contains in-frame sequences only and omits some clones. Under half of the omission traces to an unresolved V gene where checked; the cause of the rest is unknown. V and J calls and clone size are given by that table; D and trimming were obtained from the DNA. In all, the sample holds 150,000 to 200,000 clones, and approximately 71% of those were seen once. The ten largest account for about 9.4% of the sample.

The cohort consisted of some 730 healthy bone marrow donors. All cohort members were sampled while nominally healthy, although unrecorded immune exposures were likely present. The donor was CMV seropositive and belonged to the group of around 300 seropositive cohort members. A peripheral blood sample was collected from each donor, and TCR beta sequencing was performed on peripheral blood mononuclear cells. The Qiagen DNeasy Blood Extraction Kit was used to extract genomic DNA from the blood cell samples. Worth noting for this clone: The target of this receptor is not known. Within one base of it there is no much larger clone, and no base qualities were kept.

General findings and caveats noted by the study authors: In vitro tests confirmed that three of the cytomegalovirus-associated TCR beta chains recognize cytomegalovirus antigens. The authors suggested that the approach could potentially be generalized to other disease states and immunological phenotypes. Several of the top co-occurrence clusters appeared to be linked to parvovirus B19, influenza, CMV and Epstein-Barr virus, according to a later analysis. A cluster of highly shared sequence variants was judged likely to be a technical artifact of the sequencing pipeline. Because HLA typing was missing for some donors at each locus, association tests included only the typed subset. Correlated functional status among segregating V segments might be attributable to linkage disequilibrium, but an unknown experimental factor could not be ruled out. In a later analysis, most CMV-associated TCR beta chains were found to appear HLA-restricted, with HLA associations seemingly driven largely by CMV exposure. A further reported finding was that TCR beta sequences accurately predicted the HLA-A and HLA-B alleles for most subjects in the first cohort. In a later analysis, the rate of TCR association differed among HLA loci, with DRB1 alleles having the most associated TCRs and HLA-C alleles having the fewest. In a later analysis, HLA-associated TCR beta chains showed more clonal expansion and lower generation probabilities than non-associated chains that were equally common. Only TCR beta chains were sequenced in this cohort, and the absence of alpha or paired-chain data limited detectable features. Because counts were too low, more than 15 rarely observed V segments, including chromosome 9 orphons, were left out of the earlier analysis of a few hundred of the donors. Broadly in line with IMGT annotations, most TCR beta V segments showed up in productive rearrangements about 90% or about 30% of the time in an earlier analysis of several hundred of the donors. Strong co-occurrence of HLA alleles, especially DR and DQ, made assigning TCR associations to individual alleles difficult. Specific HLA alleles were associated with more than 15,000 TCR beta sequences at a false discovery rate of 0.05 in a later analysis. In a later genetic analysis, a missense DCLRE1C variant was associated with V-gene and J-gene trimming of TCR beta chains, and the association was replicated in an independent cohort. Cytomegalovirus status was reported to be diagnosed by the classifier with high specificity and sensitivity in both the original and validation cohorts. Across donors, most TCR sequences were observed very rarely, whereas some public TCRs were present in many individuals. In a later genetic analysis, fewer N-insertions in productive TCRs were reported among donors in an Asian-associated ancestry cluster than the roughly 700-donor mean. The presence/absence analyses assumed that sequencing depth was roughly uniform across donors, and that assumption may not be true. The 87-base-pair reads could not distinguish some IMGT-functional V segments, including TRBV6-2 and TRBV6-3, so those segments were excluded. In the study, approximately 150 TCR beta chains were listed as associated with cytomegalovirus. Immune exposure information for the cohort was limited to CMV serostatus.

This chain joins TRBV27 to TRBJ2-7; 8 of the junction bases match TRBD2. The origin of this receptor is a man aged 30 to 39 in good health and CMV-seropositive. Source material: PBMCs. The DNA is TGTGCCAGCAGTTACGTGGTTGCGGGAGGTTACGAGCAGTACTTC. Translated, it gives CASSYVVAGGYEQYF.